What follows are 22 T cell receptor beta chains derived from one specimen sequenced in a study of T cells in localized non-small cell lung cancer. Sequencing was performed with immunoSEQ multiplex PCR; in TCRdb, only in-frame clones are kept and a portion is missing. The table has roughly 38,000 clones, around 90% seen once. The material was peripheral blood, obtained before any cancer treatment. These receptors were taken from a man aged 18-55 years with stage I lung adenocarcinoma.

This rearrangement joins TRBV10-3 to TRBJ1-4, with 8 positions matching TRBD1. This CDR3 comprises 16 residues. V dropped 5 bases and J dropped 2; count of bases not matched to a gene: 7. Germline CDR1 is ENHRY and CDR2 is SYGVKD. CDR3 in DNA: TGTGCCATCAGTAGGACAGGGTCGGCGACTAATGAAAAACTGTTTTTT. It encodes CAISRTGSATNEKLFF.

CDR3 region: CAWSVYLNEQFF. The CDR3 DNA reads TGTGCCTGGAGTGTGTATCTTAATGAGCAGTTCTTC. V gene TRBV30 combines with J gene TRBJ2-1; unclear D gene. The CDR3 spans 12 residues. Deletions cut 0 bases from V and 7 bases from J, with 7 bases between. Germline CDR1 and CDR2: GTSNPN and SVGIG (reference sequence).

Notes on this clone: Since the CDR3 does not end with the conserved phenylalanine or tryptophan, this likely comes from a read error. J is TRBJ1-2 and V is TRBV9; D perhaps matches TRBD1 (6 bases). Germline-derived CDR1 and CDR2 are SGDLS and YYNGEE. The CDR3 runs to 16 residues. The germline V and J ends were trimmed by 1 base and 3 bases, with 16 bases remaining between them. CDR3 in amino acids: CASSVHKQGLDYGYTS. The CDR3 DNA reads as TGTGCCAGCAGCGTACATAAACAGGGCCTTGACTATGGCTACACCTCC.

This rearrangement joins TRBV10-1 to TRBJ1-2; 9 nucleotides agree with TRBD1. Germline CDR1 is WNHNN and CDR2 is SYGVQD (reference sequence). The CDR3 sequence is 16 residues long. After removal of 10 bases from V and 4 bases from J, the junction contained 16 bases not matched to a gene. CDR3 sequence (DNA): TGCGCCACCAGAGCCCGGGACAGGGTTGACCCCTATGGCTACACCTTC. Translation gives CATRARDRVDPYGYTF.

This chain uses TRBV11-2 with TRBJ1-4; no clear D gene. There are 12 residues in the CDR3. The germline gives CDR1 SGHAT, CDR2 FQNNGV. The V gene lost 1 base and the J gene lost 15 bases, with 12 bases spanning the gap. For the CDR3, the DNA is TGTGCCAGCAGCTTAGCTCCCGGGGAAATGTTTTTT. It is translated as CASSLAPGEMFF.

This chain links TRBV11-3 with TRBJ1-1; 11 nucleotides align to TRBD1. This CDR3 contains 13 residues. V lost 7 bases, J lost 5 bases, and 3 bases stayed unmatched. Per the germline V gene, CDR1 is SGHNT and CDR2 is YENEEA. As DNA, the CDR3 is TGTGCCAGCAAGGACAGGGGGCGGACTGAAGCTTTCTTT. Translating it yields CASKDRGRTEAFF. The entire variable domain, with the rest obtained from reference TRBV11-3 and TRBJ1-1, is as follows: EAGVVQSPRYKIIEKKQPVAFWCNPISGHNTLYWYLQNLGQGPELLIRYENEEAVDDSQLPKDRFSAERLKGVDSTLKIQPAELGDSAVYLCASKDRGRTEAFFGQGTRLTVV.

The genes are TRBV10-1 and TRBJ1-4; 7 nucleotides align to TRBD1. J was trimmed by 0 bases and V by 8 bases; bases with no gene match: 15. Germline V CDR1 and CDR2: WNHNN, SYGVQD (reference sequence). This CDR3 contains 18 residues. The CDR3 DNA reads TGCGCCAGCCTTGATCGGTTCCGACAGGGCCCAACTAATGAAAAACTGTTTTTT. Translation: CASLDRFRQGPTNEKLFF.

Only one count was recorded for this clone. V and J are TRBV7-2 and TRBJ2-5, with no clear D. CDR1 and CDR2 from the germline V gene are SGHTA and FQGNSA. Trimming stripped 1 base from V and 11 bases from J, with 11 bases between. The CDR3 loop spans 12 amino acids. The CDR3 spells CASSLEVGEQYF. CDR3 nucleotides: TGTGCCAGCAGCTTAGAAGTGGGTGAGCAGTACTTC.

The count of this clone is one. The rearrangement links TRBV5-1 to TRBJ2-7; 8 positions agree with TRBD2. CDR1 SGHRS and CDR2 YFSETQ come from the germline V gene. J was trimmed by 1 base and V by 4 bases; bases with no gene match: 7. This CDR3 has 15 amino acids. CDR3 in amino acids: CASSTSGGLSYEQYF. Written as DNA, the CDR3 is TGCGCCAGCAGCACCAGCGGGGGACTATCCTACGAGCAGTACTTC.

This clone was recorded a few times. J is TRBJ1-6 and V is TRBV5-1; D uncertain. The V gene lost 0 bases and the J gene lost 9 bases, with 10 bases spanning the gap. Germline CDR1 is SGHRS and CDR2 is YFSETQ. The CDR3 spans 14 residues. CDR3 residues: CASSLEGDGSPLHF. For the CDR3, the DNA is TGCGCCAGCAGCTTGGAAGGTGATGGTTCACCCCTCCACTTT.

The V call is TRBV11-2, the J call TRBJ1-1, with 8 bases that match TRBD1. The CDR3 has 15 residues. Germline V gene data show CDR1 as SGHAT and CDR2 as FQNNGV. After removal of 5 bases from V and 4 bases from J, the junction contained 9 bases not matched to a gene. CDR3 bases: TGTGCCAGCAGCACCCGACAGGGGTTGGGCACTGAAGCTTTCTTT. It encodes CASSTRQGLGTEAFF.

This sequence joins TRBV4-3 and TRBJ2-7; 7 bases match TRBD1. Trimming removed 3 bases from V and 1 base from J; junction bases left unmatched: 3. This CDR3 is built from 14 residues. Germline assignment: CDR1 LGHNA and CDR2 YSLEER. DNA of the CDR3: TGCGCCAGCAGCCAGGGACAGCTTTCCTACGAGCAGTACTTC. Translating gives CASSQGQLSYEQYF.

The chain recombines TRBV18 with TRBJ1-4; D remains unclear. The CDR3 is made up of 14 amino acids. Germline V gives CDR1 KGHSH, CDR2 LQKENI. The V and J ends lost 6 bases and 0 bases respectively, with 8 bases between them. The DNA for the CDR3 is TGTGCCAGCTCGCCGGGAGCAACTAATGAAAAACTGTTTTTT. Translated, it gives CASSPGATNEKLFF.

The chain carries TRBV11-3 and TRBJ2-7, with D unclear. Germline-derived CDR1 and CDR2 are SGHNT and YENEEA. CDR3 length: 14 amino acids. Trimming took off 3 bases at V and 0 bases at J, with 9 bases between the two ends. As DNA, the CDR3 is TGTGCCAGCAGCTTGAGCAGCAACTCCTACGAGCAGTACTTC. It specifies CASSLSSNSYEQYF.

The V gene is TRBV2, the J gene TRBJ1-3; 7 bases fit TRBD1. The ends lost 3 bases at V and 2 bases at J; junction bases unmatched: 10. Germline V gene data show CDR1 as SNHLY and CDR2 as FYNNEI. CDR3 size: 17 residues. The CDR3 spells CASSDRFWGTAGNTIYF. The CDR3 nucleotides are TGTGCCAGCAGTGATAGGTTTTGGGGGACAGCTGGAAACACCATATATTTT.

V gene TRBV9 combines with J gene TRBJ1-6, with a possible D match to TRBD1 (5 bases). The V gene lost 0 bases and the J gene lost 10 bases, with 14 bases spanning the gap. Germline CDR1 and CDR2: SGDLS and YYNGEE. The CDR3 is 15 residues long. DNA of the CDR3: TGTGCCAGCAGCGTAGAGGAGCAGGGCGGATCACCCCTCCACTTT. This encodes CASSVEEQGGSPLHF.

The chain recombines TRBV5-1 with TRBJ1-3; D unresolved. This CDR3 is built from 15 residues. Germline CDR1 is SGHRS and CDR2 is YFSETQ. V was clipped by 1 base and J by 2 bases, with 10 bases between them. As DNA, the CDR3 is TGCGCCAGCAGCTTGTACGGGCAGCCTGGAAACACCATATATTTT. It codes for CASSLYGQPGNTIYF. The whole variable domain, remainder taken from reference TRBV5-1 and TRBJ1-3, is KAGVTQTPRYLIKTRGQQVTLSCSPISGHRSVSWYQQTPGQGLQFLFEYFSETQRNKGNFPGRFSGRQFSNSRSEMNVSTLELGDSALYLCASSLYGQPGNTIYFGEGSWLTVV.

The chain recombines TRBV5-6 with TRBJ1-3; D is unresolved. The CDR3 extends over 14 amino acids. Germline assignment: CDR1 SGHDT and CDR2 YYEEEE. Trimming removed 3 bases from V and 5 bases from J, with 12 bases in between. The CDR3 DNA is TGTGCCAGCAGCTCCGAAGGGCCGCGAAACACCATATATTTT. Its protein product is CASSSEGPRNTIYF.

The chain couples TRBV7-3 to TRBJ2-2; 8 bases fit TRBD1. The germline V gene has CDR1 SGHTA and CDR2 FQGTGA. With V trimmed by 2 bases and J by 2 bases, 1 base remained unmatched. CDR3 size: 15 residues. The CDR3 coding sequence is TGTGCCAGCAGCTTAGGACAGGGTAACACCGGGGAGCTGTTTTTT. Translating gives CASSLGQGNTGELFF.

The chain is built from TRBV9 and TRBJ1-4; no definite D call. Looked up from germline, CDR1 is SGDLS and CDR2 is YYNGEE. V dropped 4 bases and J dropped 3 bases, with 13 bases sitting between them. CDR3 length equals 15 residues. In DNA, the CDR3 is TGTGCCAGCAGCACAAGAAAGGGCGCTAATGAAAAACTGTTTTTT. As protein: CASSTRKGANEKLFF.

The rearrangement links TRBV5-1 to TRBJ1-2, with 8 bases aligning to TRBD1. CDR3 length: 14 amino acids. The V segment lost 3 bases and the J segment 2 bases; nucleotides outside the gene matches: 3. CDR1 is SGHRS and CDR2 is YFSETQ in the germline V gene. CDR3 nucleotides: TGCGCCAGCAGCTGGACAGGGAGCAACTATGGCTACACCTTC. Protein sequence: CASSWTGSNYGYTF. Variable domain in full (rest from reference TRBV5-1 and TRBJ1-2): KAGVTQTPRYLIKTRGQQVTLSCSPISGHRSVSWYQQTPGQGLQFLFEYFSETQRNKGNFPGRFSGRQFSNSRSEMNVSTLELGDSALYLCASSWTGSNYGYTFGSGTRLTVV.

V is TRBV4-1 and J is TRBJ2-1, with TRBD1 matching over 10 bases. Losses at the gene ends were 4 bases for V and 5 bases for J; bases not matched to a gene: 17. The CDR3 extends over 19 amino acids. Germline V lookup: CDR1 MGHRA, CDR2 YSYEKL. As DNA, the CDR3 is TGCGCCAGCAGCCGTGGGCCGAGACAGGGGGCTTCCCATAACAATGAGCAGTTCTTC. Amino acid sequence: CASSRGPRQGASHNNEQFF.